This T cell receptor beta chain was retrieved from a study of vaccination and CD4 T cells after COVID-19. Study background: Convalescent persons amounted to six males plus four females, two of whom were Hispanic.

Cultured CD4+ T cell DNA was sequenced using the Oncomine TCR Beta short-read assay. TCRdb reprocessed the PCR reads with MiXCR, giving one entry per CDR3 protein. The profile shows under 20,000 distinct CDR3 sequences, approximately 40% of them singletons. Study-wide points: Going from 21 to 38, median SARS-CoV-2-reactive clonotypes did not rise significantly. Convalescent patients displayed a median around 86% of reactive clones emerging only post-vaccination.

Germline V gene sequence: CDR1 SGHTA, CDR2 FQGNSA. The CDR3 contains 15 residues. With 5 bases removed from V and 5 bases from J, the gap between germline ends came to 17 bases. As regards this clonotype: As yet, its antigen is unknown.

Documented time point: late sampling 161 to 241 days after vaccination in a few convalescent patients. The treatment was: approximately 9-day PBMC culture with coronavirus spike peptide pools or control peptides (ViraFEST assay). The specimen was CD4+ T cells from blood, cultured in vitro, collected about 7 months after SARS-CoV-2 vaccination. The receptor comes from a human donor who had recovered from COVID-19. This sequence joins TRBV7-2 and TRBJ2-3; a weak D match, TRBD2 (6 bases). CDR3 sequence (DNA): TGTGCCAGCAGCAGGGCTGACTCGCGGGGAGATACGCAGTATTTT. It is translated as CASSRADSRGDTQYF.